A single sample is the source of the 8 T cell receptor beta chains below, sequenced in a study of molecular identifiers for immune sequencing clone quantification (dated by TCRdb to the late 2010s). The receptor library was made with PCR. TCRdb shows the sequencer as Illumina HiSeq 4000. The raw public reads went through TCRdb reprocessing: fastp at Q25, MiXCR clone calling, in-frame beta chains kept. Each entry merges the rows of one CDR3 protein and shows their most common DNA and genes. In this sample the table shows hundreds of thousands of distinct CDR3 sequences, around 20% of which occur a single time. The ten largest clones add up to roughly 0.9% of the sample. What was sequenced was naive CD8+ T cells from blood, with Jurkat cell RNA spiked in. The label giving this sample's cell subset or site can be read as: FACS-sorted CD8+CD4-CCR7+CD45RA+ naive T cells. The receptors were sampled from a human donor in good health. Some libraries in this study had Jurkat cell RNA spiked in.

This clonotype turned up a few times. The chain has TRBV5-5 and TRBJ2-3; tentative D call: TRBD1 (5 bases). V was clipped by 0 bases and J by 0 bases, with 14 bases between them. CDR3 length: 17 residues. Per germline, CDR1 SGHKS and CDR2 YYEKEE (reference sequence). DNA of the CDR3: TGTGCCAGCAGCTTGGGAAGGGGAACTTCTAGCACAGATACGCAGTATTTT. Encoded protein: CASSLGRGTSSTDTQYF.

The CDR3 loop is CASSLAGQGRSSNYGYTF. The CDR3 coding sequence is TGCGCCAGCAGCTTGGCAGGACAGGGAAGAAGTTCTAACTATGGCTACACCTTC. This sequence joins TRBV5-1 and TRBJ1-2; 8 nucleotides agree with TRBD1. After removal of 0 bases from V and 0 bases from J, the junction contained 10 bases not matched to a gene. The CDR3 contains 18 residues. Germline loops: CDR1 SGHRS, CDR2 YFSETQ.

Only a few counts were recorded for this clonotype. The rearrangement joins TRBV15 to TRBJ2-7, with D unresolved. V was pared by 0 bases and J by 5 bases, with 5 bases between. Germline loops: CDR1 LNHNV, CDR2 YYDKDF (reference sequence). The length of the CDR3 is 12 residues. The CDR3 region has the DNA TGTGCCACCAGCAGAGACCAACACGAGCAGTACTTC. It specifies CATSRDQHEQYF.

Of note for this clonotype: The junction does not match germline at one end; this may be a read error. The chain employs TRBV14 and TRBJ2-7; D is possibly TRBD1 or TRBD2 (5 bases each). The CDR3 totals 14 residues. Per the germline V gene, CDR1 is SGHDN and CDR2 is FVKESK. For the CDR3, the DNA is TGTACCAGCAGCCTGACCGGGACGATCTACGAGCAGTACTTC. This sequence encodes CTSSLTGTIYEQYF. Variable domain in full (rest from reference TRBV14 and TRBJ2-7): EAGVTQFPSHSVIEKGQTVTLRCDPISGHDNLYWYRRVMGKEIKFLLHFVKESKQDESGMPNNRFLAERTGGTYSTLKVQPAELEDSGVYFCTSSLTGTIYEQYFGPGTRLTVT.

The rearrangement uses TRBV30 and TRBJ1-4, with D possibly matching TRBD1 (5 bases). V was cut by 4 bases and J by 7 bases, with 10 bases left in between. CDR1 is GTSNPN, CDR2 SVGIG, per germline (reference sequence). The CDR3 is 12 residues long. As DNA, the CDR3 is TGTGCCTGGAATTCCCAGGGTGAAAAACTGTTTTTT. It encodes CAWNSQGEKLFF.

There are many counts of this clonotype. This chain uses TRBV10-1 with TRBJ2-1; 8 nucleotides line up with TRBD1. J was trimmed by 6 bases and V by 8 bases; bases with no gene match: 6. The CDR3 covers 13 residues. Germline lookup yields CDR1 WNHNN and CDR2 SYGVQD (reference sequence). CDR3 nucleotide sequence: TGCGCCAGCTGCTGGACAGGGATCAATGAGCAGTTCTTC. Translated: CASCWTGINEQFF.

Note on this clonotype: The CDR3 carries no conserved terminal phenylalanine or tryptophan, so it likely arises from a read error. The V and J genes are TRBV27 and TRBJ2-5, with 10 nucleotides matching TRBD2. The junction had 2 bases not matched to a gene; V was cut back by 3 bases and J by 4 bases. This CDR3 region has 14 residues. Germline CDR1 and CDR2: MNHEY and SMNVEV (reference sequence). The CDR3 loop reads CASSFLAGVETQYL. The CDR3 region has the DNA TGTGCCAGCAGTTTCCTAGCGGGAGTAGAGACCCAGTACCTC.

This chain uses TRBV30 with TRBJ2-7; D gene unclear. V lost 2 bases and J lost 5, with 16 bases in between. Germline V lookup: CDR1 GTSNPN, CDR2 SVGIG (reference sequence). There are 14 residues in the CDR3. CDR3 sequence (DNA): TGTGCCTGGAGTATCGGACGAAATCTTGACGAGCAGTACTTC. Translation gives CAWSIGRNLDEQYF.